Below are 12 T cell receptor beta chains sequenced from a single sample in a study of T cell responses to AZD1222 COVID-19 vaccine. Generated by immunoSEQ multiplex PCR, the TCRdb table keeps only in-frame clones and is missing some. The table includes around 180,000 clones, 85% to 95% detected once. The sample here was peripheral blood, taken on day 0 of AZD1222 vaccination. These receptors were taken from an adult in good health.

The chain carries TRBV28 and TRBJ2-1, with 7 bases that match TRBD2. Germline trimming cut 1 base from V and 11 bases from J; bases unmatched to any gene: 5. CDR1 and CDR2 from the germline V gene are MDHEN and SYDVKM. The CDR3 loop spans 13 amino acids. The CDR3 DNA sequence: TGTGCCAGCAGTTTATACCAAGCGGGGCAGCAGTTCTTC. Its translation: CASSLYQAGQQFF.

The chain joins TRBV5-5 to TRBJ1-6; D call uncertain. Trimming left V 4 bases short and J 14 bases short, with 16 bases between. The CDR3 contains 13 residues. Per the germline V gene, CDR1 is SGHKS and CDR2 is YYEKEE (reference sequence). The CDR3 DNA reads TGTGCCAGCAGCCCCGAGTCGGGGATTTCCCTCCACTTT. As protein: CASSPESGISLHF.

J is TRBJ1-6 and V is TRBV14; unclear D gene. Trimming left V 1 base short and J 6 bases short, with 1 base between. The CDR3 contains 12 residues. Per germline, CDR1 SGHDN and CDR2 FVKESK. CDR3 sequence (DNA): TGTGCCAGCAGCCAAGTTAATTCACCCCTCCACTTT. Translating it yields CASSQVNSPLHF.

A single count supports this clone. V usage is TRBV29-1 and J usage is TRBJ1-1, with D unresolved. Per the germline V gene, CDR1 is SQVTM and CDR2 is ANQGSEA. The CDR3 contains 14 residues. Deletions cut 5 bases from V and 4 bases from J, with 17 bases between. CDR3: CSVNPIGRATEAFF. The DNA for the CDR3 is TGCAGCGTTAATCCAATAGGGAGGGCCACTGAAGCTTTCTTT.

The chain joins TRBV3-1 (or the pseudogene TRBV3-2) to TRBJ2-7, with D possibly matching TRBD2 (5 bases). V was clipped by 4 bases and J by 2 bases, with 15 bases between them. Looked up from germline, CDR1 is LGHDT and CDR2 is YNNKEL (reference sequence). The CDR3 runs 15 residues. Here the CDR3 DNA reads TGTGCCAGCAGCCCATCTAGCACCCTCGCCTACGAGCAGTACTTC. This gives the protein CASSPSSTLAYEQYF.

V and J are TRBV28 and TRBJ1-4; 7 nucleotides agree with TRBD1. This CDR3 has 13 amino acids. V was clipped by 6 bases and J by 7 bases; unmatched bases: 5. Germline V lookup: CDR1 MDHEN, CDR2 SYDVKM. The CDR3 DNA is TGTGCCAGCAGGCAGACAGGGATTGAAAAACTGTTTTTT. It yields the protein CASRQTGIEKLFF.

DNA of the CDR3: TGTGCCAGCAGCCAAGATCCCCAGGGATCTCAGCCCCAGCATTTT. Amino acid sequence: CASSQDPQGSQPQHF. The chain recombines TRBV4-2 with TRBJ1-5; possibly TRBD1 for D (5 bases). This CDR3 has 15 residues. Germline V gene sequence: CDR1 LGHNA, CDR2 YNFKEQ. The V and J ends lost 0 bases and 6 bases respectively, with 12 bases between them.

This chain connects TRBV5-4 to TRBJ1-1, with D tentatively TRBD1 (5 bases). Germline assignment: CDR1 SGHNT and CDR2 YYREEE (reference sequence). This CDR3 is built from 16 residues. Trimming shortened V by 4 bases and J by 0 bases, and 16 bases separated the two germline ends. The CDR3 coding sequence is TGTGCCAGCAGCCATGACAGAGCGGGGATGAACACTGAAGCTTTCTTT. Amino acid sequence: CASSHDRAGMNTEAFF.

This chain connects TRBV6-4 to TRBJ2-3; D uncertain. V was cut by 6 bases and J by 12 bases, with 7 bases left in between. Germline CDR1 MRHNA, CDR2 SNTAGT. The CDR3 contains 9 residues. The CDR3 sequence: CASREEQYF. In DNA form, the CDR3 reads TGTGCCAGCAGGGAAGAACAGTATTTT.

This chain connects TRBV6-5 to TRBJ1-6; D not resolved. The length of the CDR3 is 14 residues. CDR1 MNHEY and CDR2 SVGAGI come from the germline V gene. Trimming left V 6 bases short and J 0 bases short, with 6 bases between. The CDR3 DNA follows: TGTGCCAGCAGGGATCCCTCCTATAATTCACCCCTCCACTTT. Translation gives CASRDPSYNSPLHF.

V is TRBV19 and J is TRBJ2-1; D might be TRBD1 (6 bases). CDR1 and CDR2 (germline): LNHDA, SQIVND (reference sequence). The V end was cut by 6 bases, the J end by 4 bases, with 19 bases between. CDR3 size: 16 residues. CDR3 bases: TGTGCCAGTAGCCACAGGGTCCAAGGCGCTTACAATGAGCAGTTCTTC. The encoded protein is CASSHRVQGAYNEQFF.

Concerning this clone itself: This sample also contains other DNA sequences that code for the same CDR3. The chain employs TRBV28 and TRBJ1-1; D possibly corresponds to TRBD1 (5 bases). Germline loops: CDR1 MDHEN, CDR2 SYDVKM. V shed 2 bases and J shed 0 bases, with 7 bases lying between them. The CDR3 runs to 14 residues. CDR3: CASSLGTVNTEAFF. The DNA for the CDR3 is TGTGCCAGCAGTTTAGGGACGGTGAACACTGAAGCTTTCTTT.